This paragraph covers one T cell receptor (beta chain) sequence. The sample holds many counts of this clonotype. No cognate antigen has been identified for it. Per-base quality was not reported, and no clone a single base away is much larger than it. What the treatment or condition label conveys for this sample: live attenuated yellow fever vaccine strain. PBMCs were isolated from peripheral blood using a standard Ficoll-Paque protocol. CD4 and CD8 T-cell fractions were isolated with Dynabeads CD4 and CD8 positive selection kits. TriZol was used to extract RNA from bulk PBMCs, from CD4 and CD8 fractions, and from dextramer-positive and dextramer-negative fractions. Synthesis of TCR cDNA relied on 5'RACE template switching, a step that introduced a universal primer site along with unique molecular identifiers. cDNA synthesis was primed from both the TCR alpha and TCR beta constant segments. Two PCR steps were used to amplify libraries, with sample barcodes and sequencing adapters being added in the second step. Sequencing of libraries was done on Illumina HiSeq 2500 (2x100 bp) or NovaSeq (2x150 bp). On the authors' methods: Demultiplexing of reads and collapsing into UMI consensus sequences were performed with MIGEC, and V(D)J alignment was carried out with MiXCR. Clonotypes responding to the vaccine were identified with edgeR on replicate PBMC samples, with the criteria of FDR below 0.01 and a log2 fold change above 5 up to day 15. Each bulk clonotype received a CD4 or CD8 identity based on whether the sequenced CD4 or CD8 repertoire contained that clonotype at higher abundance. TCRdb reprocessed the public reads (quality trimming at Q25 with fastp, clone calling with MiXCR) and kept in-frame beta chains. Entries that share a CDR3 protein sequence are merged under the most common genes and DNA. What appears here as the V and J calls and clone size reflects TCRdb's work, not the paper's. The sample contains roughly 260,000 distinct CDR3 sequences, 10% to 15% of them found a single time. About 0.54% of the sample goes to the ten largest clones.

The record originates from a study of T cells after yellow fever vaccination (dated by TCRdb to 2018 to 2020). General notes on the study: The SMART-Seq v4 Ultra Low Input RNA kit was used to prepare libraries from fractions with low cell numbers. To track T-cell clones before and after primary and booster YFV17D yellow fever vaccination, bulk TCR alpha and beta repertoires were sequenced longitudinally. Two healthy male donors, one aged 18 to 30 and one aged 30 to 40 years, made up the cohort. Bulk PBMC replicates and cell subsets were isolated from blood drawn at multiple timepoints before and after both primary and secondary immunization.

V sheds 2 bases and J sheds 5 bases, leaving 3 bases between their ends. Its CDR3 holds 11 amino acids, cysteine through phenylalanine. Just the 33-base CDR3 DNA is kept, in frame starting at base 1. The germline V gene encodes CDR1 MNHEY and CDR2 SVGAGI. Findings and caveats that apply to the study as a whole: The study included only two donors, which limits how far the findings can be generalized. A small share of clonotypes occurred in both CD4 and CD8 compartments, likely arising from convergent recombination. Computational filtering was needed because FACS-sorted repertoires could contain abundant contaminating clonotypes from the bulk population. Most clones expanded after primary vaccination (almost 97% of CD4 and 70% to 90% of CD8) were re-detected after the booster, suggesting that broad memory maintenance occurred. The secondary T-cell response was weaker than the primary response but faster, peaking on day 5 instead of day 15.

The rearranged chain carries TRBV6-5 and TRBJ1-1, with the D gene uncertain. The sample here was CD4+ T cells sorted from PBMCs, taken 45 days after the yellow fever booster vaccination. This receptor was identified in a man aged 25 to 45 who received the YFV17D yellow fever vaccine. The CDR3 is CASSYRTEAFF. The sequenced DNA: TGTGCCAGCAGTTACCGTACTGAAGCTTTCTTT.